These T cell receptor beta chains were read from a single sample in a study of blood T cells in healthy people across ages. TCRdb reanalysed the 5' RACE reads using MiXCR and keeps one entry per CDR3 protein. The data show more than 1 million distinct CDR3 sequences, more than 40% seen once. Material for sequencing was blood. Receptors were obtained from a woman aged 55-69 years in good health. CDR3s include the opening cysteine and the closing phenylalanine or tryptophan. D genes are given only for firm matches. Size tells how often a clone was seen (once, few, many) or the class of an expanded clone, and some rows leave it out.

TRBV7-6	TRBD2	few	TRBJ2-1	TGTGCCAGCAGCACTAGCGGGAGAGATGAGCAGTTCTTC	CASSTSGRDEQFF
TRBV7-9	TRBD1	NA	TRBJ1-5	TGTGCCAGCAGCTTAGGGTCCGGGACAGGGAGTCAGCCCCAGCATTTT	CASSLGSGTGSQPQHF
TRBV5-1	NA	NA	TRBJ1-1	TGCGCCAGCAGCTCCGGCCTCGGCGGAAACACTGAAGCTTTCTTT	CASSSGLGGNTEAFF
TRBV12-3/TRBV12-4	NA	NA	TRBJ1-1	TGTGCCAGCCGTTTATCTTCTAGAGGCTCTGAAGCTTTCTTT	CASRLSSRGSEAFF
TRBV29-1	NA	NA	TRBJ2-7	TGCAGCGTTGAAGAAAGGCAGGGTTCCTACGAGCAGTACTTC	CSVEERQGSYEQYF
TRBV28	TRBD2	NA	TRBJ2-1	TGTGCCAGCAGTTCCGTAGCGGGAGACCTCGGGAATGAGCAGTTCTTC	CASSSVAGDLGNEQFF
TRBV9	NA	few	TRBJ2-5	TGTGCCAGCAGCGTAGGTTTGGCCCAAGAGACCCAGTACTTC	CASSVGLAQETQYF
TRBV5-6	NA	NA	TRBJ1-2	TGTGCCAGCAGCTTTGAGGGTCCAGCGCGCGACCTCTATGGCTACACCTTC	CASSFEGPARDLYGYTF
TRBV6-6	NA	NA	TRBJ1-4	TGTGCCAGCAGTTACTCAGACAGTTATAATGAAAAACTGTTTTTT	CASSYSDSYNEKLFF
TRBV5-1	TRBD2	few	TRBJ2-3	TGCGCCAGCAGCTGGACTAGCGGGGGTAGGGATACGCAGTATTTT	CASSWTSGGRDTQYF
TRBV29-1	TRBD1	NA	TRBJ2-5	TGCAGCGTAGGAAAGGGGGCCCAAGAGACCCAGTACTTC	CSVGKGAQETQYF
TRBV12-3/TRBV12-4	TRBD2	many	TRBJ2-7	TGTGCCAGCAGTTTGACGGGAGGGGCGTACGAGCAGTACTTC	CASSLTGGAYEQYF
TRBV12-3/TRBV12-4	NA	few	TRBJ1-2	TGTGCCAGCAGTTTATACGGCTATGGCTACACCTTC	CASSLYGYGYTF
TRBV5-1	TRBD2	many	TRBJ2-3	TGCGCCAGCAGCTTGGGGGCTAGCGGGAGTACAGATACGCAGTATTTT	CASSLGASGSTDTQYF
TRBV20-1	NA	NA	TRBJ2-1	TGCAGTGCTATCTCGCTAGTGGGGAAATACAATGAGCAGTTCTTC	CSAISLVGKYNEQFF
TRBV5-1	TRBD1	NA	TRBJ2-7	TGCGCCAGCAGCTTGGTACCGACAGGGGGCGGCGAGCAGTACTTC	CASSLVPTGGGEQYF
TRBV9	NA	NA	TRBJ2-2	TGTGCCAGCAGCGTAGCTCCTGGCACCGGGGAGCTGTTTTTT	CASSVAPGTGELFF
TRBV6-2/TRBV6-3	NA	few	TRBJ2-5	TGTGCCAGCAGCCCCCGGGGCCGCAACCAAGAGACCCAGTACTTC	CASSPRGRNQETQYF
TRBV20-1	TRBD1	few	TRBJ2-7	TGCAGTGCTAGGCGGACAGGCTCCTACGAGCAGTACTTC	CSARRTGSYEQYF
TRBV5-6	TRBD1	NA	TRBJ2-1	TGTGCCAGCAGTCACGACAGGGGGCGGTACAATGAGCAGTTCTTC	CASSHDRGRYNEQFF
TRBV5-1	TRBD2	once	TRBJ2-2	TGCGCCAGCAGCTTGGTTACTAGCGGCACCGGGGAGCTGTTTTTT	CASSLVTSGTGELFF
TRBV20-1	NA	NA	TRBJ1-5	TGCAGTGCTAGATTATCGGGTCGGGGGGATCAGCCCCAGCATTTT	CSARLSGRGDQPQHF